The rows below give T cell receptor beta chains drawn from one sample of a study of neoadjuvant anti-PD-1 for oral cavity cancer. Sequencing used immunoSEQ multiplex PCR; TCRdb keeps in-frame clones, though not all of them. The data show 55,000 to 75,000 clones, roughly 84% seen once. Sequenced material: PBMCs, taken before nivolumab (anti-PD-1) treatment. These receptors were obtained from a person between 35 and 79 years old with oral cavity squamous cell carcinoma. Both conserved end residues are part of each CDR3. The D gene is left open where the match is weak. Expanded clones get a size class; other rows say once, few or many, or leave the size out.

cdr3_nt: TGTGCCAGCAGCGAGATCCAGGGGCCGGCCTTTAATGAAAAACTGTTTTTT
cdr3_aa: CASSEIQGPAFNEKLFF
clone_size: .
j_call: TRBJ1-4
d_call: .
v_call: TRBV5-6

cdr3_nt: TGTGCCACCAGCAGAGGGCTAGCGGGGGGGCCCCCCAATGAGCAGTTCTTC
cdr3_aa: CATSRGLAGGPPNEQFF
clone_size: .
j_call: TRBJ2-1
d_call: TRBD2
v_call: TRBV15

cdr3_nt: TGCGCCAGCAGCTTGGAGGGGACAGGCACGCAGTATTTT
cdr3_aa: CASSLEGTGTQYF
clone_size: .
j_call: TRBJ2-3
d_call: TRBD1
v_call: TRBV5-1

cdr3_nt: TGTGCCAGCAGCTTAGCGTGGGAGAACACTGAAGCTTTCTTT
cdr3_aa: CASSLAWENTEAFF
clone_size: .
j_call: TRBJ1-1
d_call: .
v_call: TRBV7-6

cdr3_nt: TGTGCCAGCAGCCTCCGGACTAGCGCCTCCTACGAGCAGTACTTC
cdr3_aa: CASSLRTSASYEQYF
clone_size: .
j_call: TRBJ2-7
d_call: TRBD2
v_call: TRBV11-2

cdr3_nt: TGTGCCAGCAGTCTCTGGTTAGGGAGGGACACTGAAGCTTTCTTT
cdr3_aa: CASSLWLGRDTEAFF
clone_size: .
j_call: TRBJ1-1
d_call: .
v_call: TRBV27

cdr3_nt: TGTGCCAGCAGGAAGCGGGCTGAGGGAACAACTGAAGCTTTCTTT
cdr3_aa: CASRKRAEGTTEAFF
clone_size: .
j_call: TRBJ1-1
d_call: .
v_call: TRBV2

cdr3_nt: TGCGCCAGCAGCCAGACCGGGACTAGCGGTAGCACAGATACGCAGTATTTT
cdr3_aa: CASSQTGTSGSTDTQYF
clone_size: .
j_call: TRBJ2-3
d_call: TRBD2
v_call: TRBV4-1

cdr3_nt: TGTGCCACCAGCAGAGATCGGGGGACAGGGGGGAACACTGAAGCTTTCTTT
cdr3_aa: CATSRDRGTGGNTEAFF
clone_size: .
j_call: TRBJ1-1
d_call: TRBD1
v_call: TRBV15

cdr3_nt: TGTGCCAGCAGTCAATTGCCGGGACAGGGATCCGGGGAGCTGTTTTTT
cdr3_aa: CASSQLPGQGSGELFF
clone_size: .
j_call: TRBJ2-2
d_call: TRBD1
v_call: TRBV6-6

cdr3_nt: TGTGCCAGTCCGGGACGGTACACCGGGGAGCTGTTTTTT
cdr3_aa: CASPGRYTGELFF
clone_size: .
j_call: TRBJ2-2
d_call: .
v_call: TRBV7-8

cdr3_nt: TGTGCCACCAGCAGAGTAGGGGGACGGCAAGAGACCCAGTACTTC
cdr3_aa: CATSRVGGRQETQYF
clone_size: .
j_call: TRBJ2-5
d_call: .
v_call: TRBV15

cdr3_nt: TGTGCCAGCAGTCCAAGGGACTTACAAGAGACCCAGTACTTC
cdr3_aa: CASSPRDLQETQYF
clone_size: .
j_call: TRBJ2-5
d_call: .
v_call: TRBV6-1

cdr3_nt: TGTGCCAGCAGCTCCCCCCCTGGAGGGAGGAACACCGGGGAGCTGTTTTTT
cdr3_aa: CASSSPPGGRNTGELFF
clone_size: .
j_call: TRBJ2-2
d_call: .
v_call: TRBV7-9

cdr3_nt: TGTGCCAGTAACCCGGCTTCTAACTATGGCTACACCTTC
cdr3_aa: CASNPASNYGYTF
clone_size: .
j_call: TRBJ1-2
d_call: .
v_call: TRBV19

cdr3_nt: TGTGCCAGCAGCTCCCGGGGGGAGGACTACGAGCAGTACTTC
cdr3_aa: CASSSRGEDYEQYF
clone_size: .
j_call: TRBJ2-7
d_call: TRBD2
v_call: TRBV11-3

cdr3_nt: TGTGCCAGCAACCCCGGTGTCAGTCTCATGAACACTGAAGCTTTCTTT
cdr3_aa: CASNPGVSLMNTEAFF
clone_size: once
j_call: TRBJ1-1
d_call: .
v_call: TRBV5-8

cdr3_nt: TGTGCCAGCAGCCAAATCGGAGGGGTAACAGATACGCAGTATTTT
cdr3_aa: CASSQIGGVTDTQYF
clone_size: .
j_call: TRBJ2-3
d_call: .
v_call: TRBV16

cdr3_nt: TGTGCCACCAGCAGACGCCCAGGGGAGGATACGCAGTATTTT
cdr3_aa: CATSRRPGEDTQYF
clone_size: .
j_call: TRBJ2-3
d_call: .
v_call: TRBV15

cdr3_nt: TGTGCCAGCAGCCCGATATTTGGCGCCTACAATGAGCAGTTCTTC
cdr3_aa: CASSPIFGAYNEQFF
clone_size: .
j_call: TRBJ2-1
d_call: .
v_call: TRBV7-9

cdr3_nt: TGCGCCAGCAGCCAAGAGAGAGGGGGCGGCTATGGCTACACCTTC
cdr3_aa: CASSQERGGGYGYTF
clone_size: .
j_call: TRBJ1-2
d_call: TRBD1
v_call: TRBV4-1

cdr3_nt: TGCGCCAGCAGCCAAGATCGAGGGATCGGTTTTGGTGGCTACACCTTC
cdr3_aa: CASSQDRGIGFGGYTF
clone_size: .
j_call: TRBJ1-2
d_call: .
v_call: TRBV4-1

cdr3_nt: TGCGCCAGCAGCTTGGGGGCTAGCGGGACGAACACCGGGGAGCTGTTTTTT
cdr3_aa: CASSLGASGTNTGELFF
clone_size: .
j_call: TRBJ2-2
d_call: TRBD2
v_call: TRBV5-1

cdr3_nt: TGTGCCAGCAGTCTACCAGGGGGGGCCGGGGAGCTGTTTTTT
cdr3_aa: CASSLPGGAGELFF
clone_size: .
j_call: TRBJ2-2
d_call: .
v_call: TRBV27

cdr3_nt: TGTGCCAGCAGCTTAGGTAGCGGGCTCAGGGCAGATACGCAGTATTTT
cdr3_aa: CASSLGSGLRADTQYF
clone_size: .
j_call: TRBJ2-3
d_call: TRBD2
v_call: TRBV11-2

cdr3_nt: TGCGCCAGCAGCTTGGGGGGAGCCTCTGGAAACACCATATATTTT
cdr3_aa: CASSLGGASGNTIYF
clone_size: .
j_call: TRBJ1-3
d_call: .
v_call: TRBV5-1

cdr3_nt: TGTGCTAGTGGTTTGGGACGGGGTCCTAATGAGCAGTTCTTC
cdr3_aa: CASGLGRGPNEQFF
clone_size: .
j_call: TRBJ2-1
d_call: .
v_call: TRBV12-5

cdr3_nt: TGTGCCAGCAGCTCAGCAGGGGTAAGTGAAAAACTGTTTTTT
cdr3_aa: CASSSAGVSEKLFF
clone_size: .
j_call: TRBJ1-4
d_call: .
v_call: TRBV11-3

cdr3_nt: TGTGCCATCAGTGGTCAGTCGAACACTGAAGCTTTCTTT
cdr3_aa: CAISGQSNTEAFF
clone_size: .
j_call: TRBJ1-1
d_call: .
v_call: TRBV10-3

cdr3_nt: TGTGCCAGCAGAACGGGACAGGGTCCCCGTAGCTATGGCTACACCTTC
cdr3_aa: CASRTGQGPRSYGYTF
clone_size: few
j_call: TRBJ1-2
d_call: TRBD1
v_call: TRBV28

cdr3_nt: TGTGCCAGCAGGGTGAGGGGTACCGGGGAGCTGTTTTTT
cdr3_aa: CASRVRGTGELFF
clone_size: .
j_call: TRBJ2-2
d_call: .
v_call: TRBV27

cdr3_nt: TGTGCCAGTAGCCCAGGGGCGTTGGTAAATGAGCAGTTCTTC
cdr3_aa: CASSPGALVNEQFF
clone_size: .
j_call: TRBJ2-1
d_call: .
v_call: TRBV19

cdr3_nt: TGTGCCAGTAGTATAGGAGGGAGTAACACTGAAGCTTTCTTT
cdr3_aa: CASSIGGSNTEAFF
clone_size: .
j_call: TRBJ1-1
d_call: .
v_call: TRBV19

cdr3_nt: TGCGCCAGCAGTTTAGAGTGGGGTGAGCAGTTCTTC
cdr3_aa: CASSLEWGEQFF
clone_size: .
j_call: TRBJ2-1
d_call: .
v_call: TRBV5-1

cdr3_nt: TGCGCCAGCAGCCAAGAGATTAGAAAGGTCGGGGAGCTGTTTTTT
cdr3_aa: CASSQEIRKVGELFF
clone_size: .
j_call: TRBJ2-2
d_call: .
v_call: TRBV4-1

cdr3_nt: TGTGCCAGCAACAGGGAGTGGGGTAAGACTGAAGCTTTCTTT
cdr3_aa: CASNREWGKTEAFF
clone_size: .
j_call: TRBJ1-1
d_call: .
v_call: TRBV6-6

cdr3_nt: TGCGCCAGCAGCATCGGGACCGACAATGAGCAGTTCTTC
cdr3_aa: CASSIGTDNEQFF
clone_size: .
j_call: TRBJ2-1
d_call: .
v_call: TRBV5-1

cdr3_nt: TGTGCCAGCAGCTTAGTCTTCACAGATACGCAGTATTTT
cdr3_aa: CASSLVFTDTQYF
clone_size: .
j_call: TRBJ2-3
d_call: .
v_call: TRBV7-2

cdr3_nt: TGTGCAACCGGACAGGACCGGTTTCAGCCCCAGCATTTT
cdr3_aa: CATGQDRFQPQHF
clone_size: .
j_call: TRBJ1-5
d_call: TRBD1
v_call: TRBV2

cdr3_nt: TGCGCCAGCAGTTCAACAGACACCAGTGGTAATGAAAAACTGTTTTTT
cdr3_aa: CASSSTDTSGNEKLFF
clone_size: .
j_call: TRBJ1-4
d_call: .
v_call: TRBV5-1

cdr3_nt: TGCAGTGCTAGAGGGGGCTACACCTTC
cdr3_aa: CSARGGYTF
clone_size: .
j_call: TRBJ1-2
d_call: .
v_call: TRBV20-1

cdr3_nt: TGTGCCAGCAGTCCACAGGGGCTAGGGGAGCAGTACTTC
cdr3_aa: CASSPQGLGEQYF
clone_size: .
j_call: TRBJ2-7
d_call: TRBD1
v_call: TRBV6-5

cdr3_nt: TGTGCCAGCAGCTTAGCCTGGGCAGGTCCTAGGGGTGAGCAGTTCTTC
cdr3_aa: CASSLAWAGPRGEQFF
clone_size: .
j_call: TRBJ2-1
d_call: .
v_call: TRBV7-8

cdr3_nt: TGTGCCAGCAGCTTGGAGGCGGCAGGGGCCTACGAGCAGTACTTC
cdr3_aa: CASSLEAAGAYEQYF
clone_size: few
j_call: TRBJ2-7
d_call: .
v_call: TRBV5-5

cdr3_nt: TGTGCCAGCAGCTTACATCTCCCCCCGAATGAAAAACTGTTTTTT
cdr3_aa: CASSLHLPPNEKLFF
clone_size: .
j_call: TRBJ1-4
d_call: .
v_call: TRBV11-2

cdr3_nt: TGTGCCAGCAGCCAAGAACAGGGTCGCGGCAATCAGCCCCAGCATTTT
cdr3_aa: CASSQEQGRGNQPQHF
clone_size: .
j_call: TRBJ1-5
d_call: .
v_call: TRBV4-2

cdr3_nt: TGTGCCAGCAGCGTAGGGACGGGGGGGAGAACTAATGAAAAACTGTTTTTT
cdr3_aa: CASSVGTGGRTNEKLFF
clone_size: .
j_call: TRBJ1-4
d_call: .
v_call: TRBV9

cdr3_nt: TGTGCCAGCAGCTTAAACACAGGGTCCTCTGGAAACACCATATATTTT
cdr3_aa: CASSLNTGSSGNTIYF
clone_size: .
j_call: TRBJ1-3
d_call: .
v_call: TRBV7-2

cdr3_nt: TGCGCCAGCAGCCCCAGGCGGCGGGACTACGAGCAGTACTTC
cdr3_aa: CASSPRRRDYEQYF
clone_size: .
j_call: TRBJ2-7
d_call: .
v_call: TRBV5-1

cdr3_nt: TGTGCCAGTAGTATAGTGGCCCAGAATGAGCAGTTCTTC
cdr3_aa: CASSIVAQNEQFF
clone_size: once
j_call: TRBJ2-1
d_call: .
v_call: TRBV19

cdr3_nt: TGTGCCAGCAGTTTAGAGACGGCTCCAAAGAGGGGATTATCCGGGGAGCTGTTTTTT
cdr3_aa: CASSLETAPKRGLSGELFF
clone_size: .
j_call: TRBJ2-2
d_call: .
v_call: TRBV28

cdr3_nt: TGTGCCAGCAGTTCACAGGAGGATCCTAATCAGCCCCAGCATTTT
cdr3_aa: CASSSQEDPNQPQHF
clone_size: few
j_call: TRBJ1-5
d_call: .
v_call: TRBV7-6

cdr3_nt: TGTGCCAGCAGGGACTATGGCTACACCTTC
cdr3_aa: CASRDYGYTF
clone_size: few
j_call: TRBJ1-2
d_call: .
v_call: TRBV28

cdr3_nt: TGTGCCAGTAGTGGACTAGCGGGGGTCTACGAGCAGTACTTC
cdr3_aa: CASSGLAGVYEQYF
clone_size: once
j_call: TRBJ2-7
d_call: TRBD2
v_call: TRBV19